The TCR beta chain described here comes from a study of shared T cell receptors in the human thymus. TCRdb's table, derived via immunoSEQ multiplex PCR, lists solely in-frame clones and lacks some. The sample consists of 700,000 to 750,000 clones, 70% to 90% of them appearing once. V lost 4 bases, J lost 3 bases, and 17 bases lay in between. Germline CDR1 SGDLS, CDR2 YYNGEE. This CDR3 spans 15 amino acids. A further study also used this sample, focusing on human thymus T cells. That paper notes: Healthy Finnish infants having corrective surgery for congenital heart defects served as donors. Thymic tissue was derived from resections collected during corrective heart surgery. V and J gene usage appeared biased in thymic and blood repertoires. Related research reported highly overlapping thymic repertoires among unrelated individuals.

The specimen was thymocytes. This chain connects TRBV9 to TRBJ2-7; perhaps TRBD2 as D (5 bases). This TCR came from a girl younger than two with a congenital heart defect. The CDR3 region is CASSFGPRSGYEQYF. CDR3 DNA: TGTGCCAGCAGCTTCGGGCCGCGGAGCGGCTACGAGCAGTACTTC.